The clone carrying this TCR beta chain was observed a few times. Its specificity is not known. The record originates from a study of persistence of HIV-infected CD4 T cells. Findings of the study overall: The rare CMV-responding cells with HIV-1 proviruses were not separately TCR-sequenced.

This was the immunoSEQ version 4 assay in survey mode. TCRdb keeps only in-frame clones here, not all; method: immunoSEQ multiplex PCR. Of roughly 9,200 clones listed, under 90% are singletons. Cells were stimulated with overlapping HIV-1 Gag 15-mer peptides. Responding CD4+ T cells were sorted by upregulation of both CD40 ligand and CD69. For at least 4 years, plasma HIV-1 RNA was undetectable (<50 copies/mL). The CDR3 spans 13 residues. Trimming pared 4 bases from V and 6 bases from J, leaving 13 bases between. Germline-derived CDR1 and CDR2 are SGHDT and YYEEEE. The TCR comes from an adult woman with HIV who was CMV-seropositive. V and J are TRBV5-6 and TRBJ1-1, with D possibly being TRBD1 (5 bases). This specimen consisted of CD4+ T cells sorted from PBMCs after approximately 19-hour stimulation, obtained from a patient who received antiretroviral therapy. The CDR3 reads CASSPGYLAEAFF. The CDR3 DNA follows: TGTGCCAGCAGCCCAGGGTACCTAGCTGAAGCTTTCTTT.